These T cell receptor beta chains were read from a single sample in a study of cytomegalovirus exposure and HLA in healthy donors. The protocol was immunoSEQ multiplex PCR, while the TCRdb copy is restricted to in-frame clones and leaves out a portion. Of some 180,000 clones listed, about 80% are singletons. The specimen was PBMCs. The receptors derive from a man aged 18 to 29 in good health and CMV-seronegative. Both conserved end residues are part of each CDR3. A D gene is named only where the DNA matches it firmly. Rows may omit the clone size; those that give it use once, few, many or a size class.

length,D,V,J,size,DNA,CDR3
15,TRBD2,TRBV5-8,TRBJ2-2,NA,TGTGCCACGGGACTAGCGGGAGTGTGGACCGGGGAGCTGTTTTTT,CATGLAGVWTGELFF
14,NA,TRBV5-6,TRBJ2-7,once,TGTGCCAGCAGCTTGGTGGACAGTTATTACGAGCAGTACTTC,CASSLVDSYYEQYF
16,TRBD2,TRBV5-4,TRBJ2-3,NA,TGTGCCAGCAGTTCGAGCCCGCGGGGGAGGACAGATACGCAGTATTTT,CASSSSPRGRTDTQYF
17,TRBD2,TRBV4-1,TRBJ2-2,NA,TGCGCCAGCAGCGTCGGACTAGCGGGAGGGCCAACCGGGGAGCTGTTTTTT,CASSVGLAGGPTGELFF
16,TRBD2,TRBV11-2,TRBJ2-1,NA,TGTGCCAGCACCCTCGAAGGTACACTAGCGGGGGAACCGCAGTTCTTC,CASTLEGTLAGEPQFF
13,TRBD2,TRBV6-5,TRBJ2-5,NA,TGTGCCAGCAGTTCCAGCGGGATAGGGACCCAGTACTTC,CASSSSGIGTQYF
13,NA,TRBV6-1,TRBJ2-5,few,TGTGCCAGCAGTGAATGGTCGGTGGAGACCCAGTACTTC,CASSEWSVETQYF
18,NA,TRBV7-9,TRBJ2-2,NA,TGTGCCAGCAGCTTAAACAGAGCAGTCATAGCGAACACCGGGGAGCTGTTTTTT,CASSLNRAVIANTGELFF
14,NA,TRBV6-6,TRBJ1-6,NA,TGTGCCAGCACAACAGTCTTACGCAATTCACCCCTCCACTTT,CASTTVLRNSPLHF
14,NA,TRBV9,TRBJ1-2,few,TGTGCCAGCAGCGGCTCCGGCTCCTTAGGGGTCACCACCTTC,CASSGSGSLGVTTF
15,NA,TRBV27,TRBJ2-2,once,TGTGCCAGCAGTTTATTCACTACAGGCACCGGGGAGCTGTTTTTT,CASSLFTTGTGELFF
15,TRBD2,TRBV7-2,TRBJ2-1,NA,TGTGCCAGCAGCGACCGGGACTATTTAGACAATGAGCAGTTCTTC,CASSDRDYLDNEQFF
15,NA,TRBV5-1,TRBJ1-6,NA,TGCGCCAGCAAAGGAACAGTCTCCTATAATTCACCCCTCCACTTT,CASKGTVSYNSPLHF
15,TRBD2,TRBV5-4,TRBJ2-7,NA,TGTGCCAGCAGCTCAGGACTAGCGGGAGACCACGAGCAGTACTTC,CASSSGLAGDHEQYF
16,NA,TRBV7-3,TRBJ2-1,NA,TGTGCCAGCAGCCACGCCCCGCGGACTCCTGCCAATGAGCAGTTCTTC,CASSHAPRTPANEQFF
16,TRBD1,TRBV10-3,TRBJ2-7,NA,TGTGCCATCAGTGAGTCGGACAGGGATAGTTCCTACGAGCAGTACTTC,CAISESDRDSSYEQYF
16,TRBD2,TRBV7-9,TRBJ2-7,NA,TGTGCCAGCAGCCCCGGACTAGCGGGACCACCCTACGAGCAGTACTTC,CASSPGLAGPPYEQYF
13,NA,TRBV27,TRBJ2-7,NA,TGTGCCAGCAGTTTACCGCAGAGGCGAGAGCAGTACTTC,CASSLPQRREQYF
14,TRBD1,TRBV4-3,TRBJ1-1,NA,TGCGCCAGCAGCCTGGGACAGGGGTACGGTGAAGCTTTCTTT,CASSLGQGYGEAFF
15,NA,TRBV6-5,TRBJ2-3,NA,TGTGCCAGCAGTTACTCGGGAGATAGCACAGATACGCAGTATTTT,CASSYSGDSTDTQYF
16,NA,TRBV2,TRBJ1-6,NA,TGTGCCAGCAGTGACGGGGGGGGCCTCTATAATTCACCCCTCCACTTT,CASSDGGGLYNSPLHF
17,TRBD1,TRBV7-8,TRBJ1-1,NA,TGTGCCAGCAGCCTCCGGACAGGGACGAGAGAGGGGGCTGAAGCTTTCTTT,CASSLRTGTREGAEAFF
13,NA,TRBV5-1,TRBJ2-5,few,TGCGCCAGCAGTGTAATGAGCGGGCAGACCCAGTACTTC,CASSVMSGQTQYF
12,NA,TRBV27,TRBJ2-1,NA,TGTGCCAGCAGCTTTACAGGGTTTGAGCAGTTCTTC,CASSFTGFEQFF
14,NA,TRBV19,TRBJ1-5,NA,TGTGCCAGTCAGCAGGGGATTAGCAATCAGCCCCAGCATTTT,CASQQGISNQPQHF
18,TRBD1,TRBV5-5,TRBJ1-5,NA,TGTGCCAGCAGCTTGCGGGACAGGGTGACAGGAGGCAATCAGCCCCAGCATTTT,CASSLRDRVTGGNQPQHF
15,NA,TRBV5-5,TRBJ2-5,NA,TGTGCCAGCAGCTTACGATTTGGGGGGCAAGAGACCCAGTACTTC,CASSLRFGGQETQYF
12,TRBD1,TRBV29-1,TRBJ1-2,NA,TGCAGCGTTAGGACAGGCTCCTATGGCTACACCTTC,CSVRTGSYGYTF
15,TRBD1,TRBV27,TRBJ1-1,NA,TGTGCCAGCAGTTCCTTCCGGACAGGGGGGACTGAAGCTTTCTTT,CASSSFRTGGTEAFF
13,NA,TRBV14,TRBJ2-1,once,TGTGCCAGCAGCCTTCAGAGGGCCTCAGGGCAGTTCTTC,CASSLQRASGQFF
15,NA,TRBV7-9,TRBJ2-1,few,TGTGCCAGCAGCGCTGAGTATGTACGGTACGATGAGCAGTTCTTC,CASSAEYVRYDEQFF
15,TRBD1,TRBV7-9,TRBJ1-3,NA,TGTGCCAGCAGCGACATACAGGGGGTTGGAAACACCATATATTTT,CASSDIQGVGNTIYF
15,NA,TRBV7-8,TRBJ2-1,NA,TGTGCCAGCACCAGGGGGGACACCGCTTACAATGAGCAGTTCTTC,CASTRGDTAYNEQFF